The 17 T cell receptor beta chains in this list originate from one sample, sequenced in a study of T-cell reconstitution after alpha-beta-depleted transplantation in children. Unique molecular identifiers tagged the TCRbeta library. TCRdb used MiXCR to reprocess the PCR reads, holding one entry per CDR3 protein. Here the sample spans roughly 610,000 distinct CDR3 sequences, under 12% being singletons. Sample: PBMCs from the stem cell graft donor, taken from the stem cell graft. Receptors originate from a human donor who donated a stem cell graft to a child with acute myeloid leukemia.

This chain uses TRBV5-1 with TRBJ2-5; the D gene is possibly TRBD1 (6 bases). Trimming removed 4 bases at V and 1 base at J, with 20 bases between. Germline V gives CDR1 SGHRS, CDR2 YFSETQ. This CDR3 spans 17 amino acids. The CDR3 DNA follows: TGCGCCAGCAGCAGATGGAGAGGACAGCTCGCCCAAGAGACCCAGTACTTC. Its protein is CASSRWRGQLAQETQYF.

This clonotype was seen a handful of times. CDR3 sequence reads: CASSWSVWREQFF. CDR3 in DNA: TGTGCCAGCAGTTGGTCAGTGTGGCGTGAGCAGTTCTTC. This chain connects TRBV27 to TRBJ2-1; D is unresolved. Germline V lookup: CDR1 MNHEY, CDR2 SMNVEV (reference sequence). This CDR3 is 13 amino acids long. The V gene lost 4 bases and the J gene lost 9 bases, with 13 bases spanning the gap.

V and J are TRBV14 and TRBJ2-2; the D gene is possibly TRBD2 (5 bases). The germline gives CDR1 SGHDN, CDR2 FVKESK. This CDR3 spans 16 amino acids. V gave up 3 bases and J gave up 7 bases, with 18 bases separating them. Written as DNA, the CDR3 is TGTGCCAGCAGCCATTTGCGTCAAAGGACTGGCGGGGAGCTGTTTTTT. As protein: CASSHLRQRTGGELFF.

This clonotype has ten or more counts. The CDR3: CASSLGGSSTGELFF. The CDR3, as DNA: TGTGCCAGCAGTTTAGGCGGTAGCTCCACCGGGGAGCTGTTTTTT. The chain links TRBV12-3 or TRBV12-4 to TRBJ2-2; D is unresolved. V gave up 1 base and J gave up 4 bases, with 10 bases separating them. The CDR3 is made up of 15 amino acids.

This clonotype was observed at least ten times. The chain joins TRBV7-2 to TRBJ2-1; a possible D gene is TRBD2 (5 bases). The germline gives CDR1 SGHTA, CDR2 FQGNSA. V dropped 1 base and J dropped 4 bases, with 14 bases sitting between them. This CDR3 spans 16 amino acids. The CDR3 reads CASSLVLAGHYNEQFF. Written as DNA, the CDR3 is TGTGCCAGCAGCTTAGTACTTGCGGGCCATTACAATGAGCAGTTCTTC.

This clonotype occurred a few times. This chain joins TRBV29-1 and TRBJ2-2; TRBD1 aligns across 9 bases. With 6 bases clipped from V and 6 bases from J, the junction kept 2 bases outside the gene matches. This CDR3 region has 12 residues. CDR1 and CDR2 (germline): SQVTM, ANQGSEA. In DNA form, the CDR3 reads TGCAGCGTCCGGGACAGGGCCGGGGAGCTGTTTTTT. This translates into CSVRDRAGELFF.

This clonotype was counted a few times. The V call is TRBV20-1, the J call TRBJ2-2, with a tentative D call TRBD1 (6 bases). The CDR3 runs to 14 residues. V shed 5 bases and J shed 6 bases, with 16 bases lying between them. Per germline, CDR1 DFQATT and CDR2 SNEGSKA (reference sequence). The CDR3 reads CSAEKKGGPGELFF. The CDR3 DNA reads as TGCAGTGCTGAGAAGAAAGGGGGACCCGGGGAGCTGTTTTTT.

The table lists this clonotype with a few counts. The chain links TRBV6-2 or TRBV6-3 to TRBJ2-6; D remains ambiguous. Germline-derived CDR1 and CDR2 are MNHEY and SVGEGT. Trimming cost V 2 bases and J 0 bases, with 5 bases left between them. This CDR3 is 15 amino acids long. DNA for the CDR3: TGTGCCAGCAGTTACCGACCCTCTGGGGCCAACGTCCTGACTTTC. Residues: CASSYRPSGANVLTF.

This clonotype was seen more than once but under ten times. The chain employs TRBV29-1 and TRBJ1-1; D gene ambiguous. Germline CDR1 is SQVTM and CDR2 is ANQGSEA. This CDR3 comprises 14 residues. V lost 2 bases and J lost 1, with 11 bases in between. The CDR3 coding sequence is TGCAGCGTTGAATCGAGACTTAGGAACACTGAAGCTTTCTTT. Its protein product is CSVESRLRNTEAFF.

The chain has TRBV3-1 and TRBJ2-1; 9 bases agree with TRBD2. This CDR3 comprises 15 residues. Trimming took 0 bases from V and 9 from J; bases not matched to a gene: 6. Germline CDR1 and CDR2: LGHDT and YNNKEL (reference sequence). CDR3 residues: CASSQEGGRAGEQFF. CDR3 coding DNA: TGTGCCAGCAGCCAAGAGGGCGGGAGGGCCGGTGAGCAGTTCTTC.

The sample holds a few counts of this clonotype. V and J are TRBV5-1 and TRBJ2-5; 11 bases are shared with TRBD2. With V trimmed by 0 bases and J by 3 bases, 4 bases remained unmatched. CDR1 SGHRS and CDR2 YFSETQ come from the germline V gene. The CDR3 is 16 residues long. The CDR3 loop reads CASSLVGGLAEETQYF. CDR3 nucleotide sequence: TGCGCCAGCAGCTTGGTCGGGGGACTAGCGGAAGAGACCCAGTACTTC.

This clonotype came up a few times. The CDR3 DNA follows: TGTGCCAGCAGCGCATCACAGGGATCCACCGGGGAGCTGTTTTTT. As protein: CASSASQGSTGELFF. The rearrangement links TRBV7-3 to TRBJ2-2; a possible D gene is TRBD1 (6 bases). Germline V gene sequence: CDR1 SGHTA, CDR2 FQGTGA. The V and J ends lost 5 bases and 4 bases respectively, with 14 bases between them. The CDR3 is 15 amino acids. The whole variable domain, remainder taken from reference TRBV7-3 and TRBJ2-2, is GAGVSQTPSNKVTEKGKYVELRCDPISGHTALYWYRQSLGQGPEFLIYFQGTGAADDSGLPNDRFFAVRPEGSVSTLKIQRTERGDSAVYLCASSASQGSTGELFFGEGSRLTVL.

This clonotype has only a few counts. The chain links TRBV9 to TRBJ2-7, with TRBD2 matching over 10 bases. Germline CDR1 is SGDLS and CDR2 is YYNGEE. J was trimmed by 2 bases and V by 3 bases; bases with no gene match: 8. The CDR3 is made up of 16 amino acids. The CDR3 loop reads CASSGGGLAGAYEQYF. CDR3 in DNA: TGTGCCAGCAGCGGAGGTGGGCTAGCGGGAGCCTACGAGCAGTACTTC.

The gene calls are TRBV12-3 or TRBV12-4 and TRBJ1-5; 11 nucleotides agree with TRBD1. The CDR3 length is 17 residues. After removal of 6 bases from V and 5 bases from J, the junction contained 12 bases not matched to a gene. The CDR3 DNA is TGTGCCAGCAGCCCCCCGCCGGGACAGGGGGTGTATCAGCCCCAGCATTTT. Amino acid sequence: CASSPPPGQGVYQPQHF.

J is TRBJ1-5 and V is TRBV18, with D hard to call. V lost 2 bases and J 0 bases, leaving 5 bases between the germline ends. There are 14 residues in the CDR3. Germline assignment: CDR1 KGHSH and CDR2 LQKENI. CDR3 coding DNA: TGTGCCAGCTCACCATTATATAGCAATCAGCCCCAGCATTTT. Protein product: CASSPLYSNQPQHF.

This clonotype was seen only a few times. The CDR3 sequence is CAWSLQGAYGYTF. The CDR3 bases are TGTGCCTGGAGCCTACAGGGGGCTTATGGCTACACCTTC. The chain links TRBV30 to TRBJ1-2; TRBD1 agrees at 9 bases. Trimming at V came to 3 bases and at J to 5 bases, leaving 4 bases not matched to a gene. This CDR3 has 13 amino acids. The germline V gene encodes CDR1 GTSNPN and CDR2 SVGIG (reference sequence).

Points on this clonotype: This is likely a read error, given that the CDR3 carries no conserved phenylalanine or tryptophan at its end. This chain uses TRBV10-2 with TRBJ1-5; D call uncertain. Germline V gene data show CDR1 as WSHSY and CDR2 as SAAADI. The CDR3 covers 14 residues. The CDR3 here is CASRREESNQPQHI. Written as DNA, the CDR3 is TGCGCGAGCAGGAGGGAAGAGAGCAATCAGCCCCAGCATATT.